The present T cell receptor beta chain was sequenced within a study of molecular identifiers for immune sequencing clone quantification (dated by TCRdb to 2016 to 2018). With respect to the entire study: For a replicate experiment, RNA from around 20,000 or 100,000 naive CD8 T cells was divided into five aliquots, of which four were sequenced. This methods study benchmarked molecular-identifier clustering-based TCR repertoire sequencing (MIDCIRS) and TCR RNA copy counting, using CD8 T cells to do so.

The library was made by PCR. The sequencer listed for this sample is Illumina HiSeq 4000. Preparation of bulk TCR libraries followed a previously described approach, with the TCR primers listed in Table S5. Purification of total RNA was performed with the Qiagen AllPrep DNA/RNA kit. Before any analysis, reads coming from multiple sequencing runs of the same library were combined into one pool. Concerning the study's data processing: Only reads with exact TCR constant sequence were kept, trimmed to 150 nt, and grouped by their 12-nt molecular barcodes. Within each barcode group, reads were sub-clustered at a 15% Levenshtein threshold, and quality-weighted consensus sequences were built per RNA molecule. Non-functional sequences were discarded, and so were lower-count sequences lying one edit away from another sequence. On the basis of fitting two negative binomial distributions, barcode sub-clusters with fewer than 20% of the maximum read count were discarded. In TCRdb, the public reads were trimmed at Q25 with fastp and aligned with MiXCR, with productive beta chains retained. One record per CDR3 amino acid sequence lists the most common genes and DNA. TCRdb's processing, not the authors' own work, is the source of the V and J calls. This sample holds 60,000 to 75,000 distinct CDR3 sequences; around a fifth were observed only once. The leading ten clones occupy over 1.1% of the sample.

Libraries of naive CD8 T cells were generated from roughly 21,000 to 960,000 sorted cells, with 10%, 30% or 50% of the purified RNA used. Naive CD8 T cells were FACS-sorted as CD8+CD4-CCR7+CD45RA+ on a BD FACSAria II into RLT Plus buffer. Detection sensitivity was tested by spiking Jurkat RNA equal to some 11 TCR copies' worth into samples containing roughly 17,000-1,000,000 naive CD8 T cells. Enrichment of CD8 T cells was performed with RosetteSep CD8+ T Cell Enrichment Cocktail and Ficoll-Paque, after which ACK red cell lysis was carried out. Of note for this clonotype: Its antigen is unknown. The sample holds no much larger clone one base away, and base qualities are not on file.

Results the study describes overall, beyond this receptor: In CMV-specific effector cells, over 99% of molecules were held by clones above 20 RNA copies, whereas under 1% of molecules were held by such clones in naive cells. When barcode sub-clustering was omitted, TCR diversity was inflated by chimeric consensus sequences, with chimeras reaching as high as 47%. Naive libraries contained spiked-in Jurkat TCR RNA (around eleven copies' worth), which is not part of the donor repertoire. Modeling estimated around 3 recovered TCR RNA copies per cell, compared with about 10 by digital PCR, which implies approximately 30% capture efficiency. Even against a background of some 920,000 naive CD8 T cells, spiked-in Jurkat TCR RNA amounting to a single cell's worth was reported to be detectable. Highly expanded clone sizes could be underestimated because identical TCR molecules may share a barcode.

CDR1 DFQATT and CDR2 SNEGSKA are derived from the germline V gene (reference sequence). Its CDR3 holds 12 amino acids, cysteine through phenylalanine. The retained sequence is limited to the CDR3, 36 bases, with the frame set at the first base. The V end loses 4 bases and the J end loses 2 bases, and a stretch of 8 bases separates them. The sample taken for sequencing was naive CD8+ T cells from blood, with Jurkat cell RNA spiked in. The sample's cell subset or site, from its label and the paper: FACS-sorted CD8+CD4-CCR7+CD45RA+ naive T cells. This clonotype was obtained from a human donor in good health. Some libraries in this study had Jurkat cell RNA spiked in. Rearrangement joined TRBV20-1 to TRBJ1-2; TRBD1 is a possible D gene, resting on 6 matching bases. The DNA reads as follows: TGCAGTGCTACTGGACAGAACTATGGCTACACCTTC. This is translated as CSATGQNYGYTF.